Below, 23 T cell receptor beta chains from the same sample are listed, as sequenced in a study of control samples from healthy donors and cancer patients. The data were produced by immunoSEQ multiplex PCR, yet TCRdb's version contains in-frame clones alone and is incomplete. In the table there are approximately 98,000 clones, roughly 79% of which are singletons. The sample comprised blood. These TCRs come from a man in his late teens or twenties in good health.

The chain combines TRBV7-9 with TRBJ2-7; D not resolved. V lost 5 bases to trimming and J lost 5 bases, with 16 bases between them. The CDR3 contains 14 residues. Germline V CDR1 and CDR2: SEHNR, FQNEAQ (reference sequence). CDR3 protein: CASSPIDRFHEQYF. The CDR3 DNA reads as TGTGCCAGCAGCCCCATTGACCGATTCCACGAGCAGTACTTC. Using reference TRBV7-9 and TRBJ2-7 for the parts outside the CDR3, the full variable domain is DTGVSQNPRHKITKRGQNVTFRCDPISEHNRLYWYRQTLGQGPEFLTYFQNEAQLEKSRLLSDRFSAERPKGSFSTLEIQRTEQGDSAMYLCASSPIDRFHEQYFGPGTRLTVT.

This clone was seen only a few times. This rearrangement joins TRBV7-9 to TRBJ1-3; D not resolved. V was shortened by 1 base and J by 0 bases, with 7 bases between the two germline ends. The germline V gene encodes CDR1 SEHNR and CDR2 FQNEAQ (reference sequence). The CDR3 contains 15 residues. The chain's CDR3 is CASSLVEVSGNTIYF. As DNA, the CDR3 is TGTGCCAGCAGCTTAGTTGAAGTCTCTGGAAACACCATATATTTT.

This clone was seen once. The genes are TRBV6-5 and TRBJ1-2; tentatively, D is TRBD1 (5 bases). The V and J ends lost 4 bases and 5 bases respectively, with 14 bases between them. The CDR3 is 14 residues long. Germline CDR1 is MNHEY and CDR2 is SVGAGI. CDR3 region: CASSSGRNLYGYTF. In nucleotides, the CDR3 is TGTGCCAGCAGTTCGGGACGTAACCTTTATGGCTACACCTTC.

At least ten counts were recorded for this clone. V gene TRBV7-9 combines with J gene TRBJ1-1; D is possibly TRBD1 (5 bases). The CDR3 extends over 12 amino acids. The germline V gene encodes CDR1 SEHNR and CDR2 FQNEAQ (reference sequence). Trimming removed 5 bases at V and 6 bases at J, with 10 bases between. CDR3 region: CASSEWGSEAFF. The DNA of the CDR3 is TGTGCCAGCAGCGAGTGGGGCTCTGAAGCTTTCTTT.

CDR3 DNA sequence: TGTGCCAGCAGTCGGGGGAGCGGGGGGTTAAGGAATGAGCAGTTCTTC. Translated: CASSRGSGGLRNEQFF. J is TRBJ2-1 and V is TRBV13; 9 nucleotides line up with TRBD2. V gave up 6 bases and J gave up 7 bases; unmatched junction bases: 13. Germline CDR1 PRHDT, CDR2 FYEKMQ (reference sequence). The CDR3 runs 16 residues.

This clone was observed a single time. The genes are TRBV7-2 and TRBJ1-2; D unclear. CDR1 is SGHTA and CDR2 is FQGNSA in the germline V gene. Deletions cut 6 bases from V and 4 bases from J, with 12 bases between. The CDR3 consists of 13 residues. The CDR3, as DNA: TGTGCCAGCAGTATTACGACGGGCTATGGCTACACCTTC. Amino acids: CASSITTGYGYTF.

The V gene is TRBV27, the J gene TRBJ1-6; D may be TRBD1 (5 bases). V was shortened by 1 base and J by 0 bases, with 13 bases between the two germline ends. The length of the CDR3 is 18 residues. Per the germline V gene, CDR1 is MNHEY and CDR2 is SMNVEV (reference sequence). The CDR3 loop reads CASSLWVAGSSYNSPLHF. CDR3 nucleotide sequence: TGTGCCAGCAGTTTATGGGTGGCAGGGAGCTCCTATAATTCACCCCTCCACTTT.

V is TRBV15 and J is TRBJ2-3, with D perhaps TRBD1 (6 bases). V gave up 5 bases and J gave up 3 bases, with 12 bases separating them. Germline CDR1 and CDR2: LNHNV and YYDKDF (reference sequence). CDR3 length equals 14 residues. Written as DNA, the CDR3 is TGTGCCACCAGCGAGGGGGTCAGGACAGATACGCAGTATTTT. This sequence encodes CATSEGVRTDTQYF.

CDR3 amino acids: CSVSPGGNYGYTF. The CDR3 DNA follows: TGCAGCGTTAGCCCAGGGGGCAACTATGGCTACACCTTC. The rearrangement links TRBV29-1 to TRBJ1-2, with TRBD1 matching over 8 bases. CDR1 SQVTM and CDR2 ANQGSEA come from the germline V gene. With 5 bases clipped from V and 2 bases from J, the junction kept 4 bases outside the gene matches. CDR3 size: 13 residues.

J is TRBJ1-5 and V is TRBV11-3; D might be TRBD1 (6 bases). The CDR3 runs 16 residues. Per germline, CDR1 SGHNT and CDR2 YENEEA. Trimming pared 3 bases from V and 2 bases from J, leaving 14 bases between. CDR3 coding DNA: TGTGCCAGCAGCTTTCATGGGGGGGGGCGCAATCAGCCCCAGCATTTT. Protein product: CASSFHGGGRNQPQHF.

The chain carries TRBV2 and TRBJ1-2; 8 nucleotides align to TRBD1. Germline V gene lookup returns CDR1 SNHLY and CDR2 FYNNEI. The CDR3 has 13 residues. Germline trimming cut 8 bases from V and 6 bases from J; bases unmatched to any gene: 8. CDR3 DNA sequence: TGTGCCAGCCCGAAACAGACAGGGGATGGCTACACCTTC. This gives the protein CASPKQTGDGYTF.

The chain combines TRBV9 with TRBJ2-3, with 9 bases that match TRBD1. With V trimmed by 6 bases and J by 5 bases, 10 bases remained unmatched. From germline, CDR1 is SGDLS and CDR2 YYNGEE. The CDR3 is made up of 15 amino acids. CDR3 sequence (DNA): TGTGCCAGCACCCACGGGACAGGGTGGGGAGATACGCAGTATTTT. Translation: CASTHGTGWGDTQYF. Combining the CDR3 with reference TRBV9 and TRBJ2-3 gives the whole variable domain DSGVTQTPKHLITATGQRVTLRCSPRSGDLSVYWYQQSLDQGLQFLIQYYNGEERAKGNILERFSAQQFPDLHSELNLSSLELGDSALYFCASTHGTGWGDTQYFGPGTRLTVL.

The chain has TRBV18 and TRBJ1-5, with D perhaps matching TRBD1 (6 bases). This CDR3 spans 14 amino acids. Deletions cut 5 bases from V and 0 bases from J, with 8 bases between. CDR1 KGHSH and CDR2 LQKENI come from the germline V gene. CDR3 loop: CASSIQGSNQPQHF. The CDR3 nucleotides read TGTGCCAGCTCAATACAGGGTAGCAATCAGCCCCAGCATTTT.

V usage is TRBV5-1 and J usage is TRBJ2-5; D perhaps matches TRBD1 (5 bases). CDR3 length: 15 residues. Germline CDR1 is SGHRS and CDR2 is YFSETQ. Trimming removed 0 bases from V and 1 base from J, with 10 bases in between. CDR3 loop: CASSLVPGLQETQYF. The CDR3 DNA reads TGCGCCAGCAGCTTGGTCCCAGGGCTCCAAGAGACCCAGTACTTC.

The chain recombines TRBV11-2 with TRBJ1-2; D may be TRBD1 (5 bases). The CDR3 spans 16 residues. The germline gives CDR1 SGHAT, CDR2 FQNNGV. The ends were cut back, 5 bases at V and 4 bases at J, with 20 bases in the middle. This CDR3 is CASSPPRGPRGYGYTF. Here the CDR3 DNA reads TGTGCCAGCAGCCCCCCTAGGGGCCCAAGGGGCTATGGCTACACCTTC.

In this sample, this clone turned up a few times. The chain links TRBV5-4 to TRBJ2-5, with 8 bases that match TRBD2. CDR3 length: 13 residues. V was pared by 3 bases and J by 9 bases, with 7 bases of the junction left unmatched. Germline V gene lookup returns CDR1 SGHNT and CDR2 YYREEE (reference sequence). This CDR3 is CASSSRGAWAQYF. CDR3 nucleotides: TGTGCCAGCAGCTCGCGGGGGGCGTGGGCCCAGTACTTC.

The gene calls are TRBV30 and TRBJ2-2; TRBD1 is a possible D gene (6 bases). Germline assignment: CDR1 GTSNPN and CDR2 SVGIG (reference sequence). The CDR3 length is 14 residues. Trimming took off 0 bases at V and 6 bases at J, with 11 bases between the two ends. Written as DNA, the CDR3 is TGTGCCTGGAGTGTACAGGGCATACCCGGGGAGCTGTTTTTT. This codes for CAWSVQGIPGELFF.

This chain connects TRBV7-9 to TRBJ2-3, with D tentatively TRBD1 (6 bases). Germline CDR1 reads SEHNR; CDR2 reads FQNEAQ (reference sequence). V shed 4 bases and J shed 2 bases, with 13 bases lying between them. This CDR3 comprises 15 residues. This CDR3 is CASSSIRGSTDTQYF. The CDR3 nucleotides read TGTGCCAGCAGCTCGATCAGGGGATCCACAGATACGCAGTATTTT.

The chain couples TRBV4-2 to TRBJ1-2; D uncertain. CDR1 and CDR2 from the germline V gene are LGHNA and YNFKEQ. The CDR3 spans 13 residues. Trimming cost V 2 bases and J 3 bases, with 7 bases left between them. The CDR3 sequence: CASSQNSDYGYTF. As DNA, the CDR3 is TGTGCCAGCAGCCAAAATTCTGACTATGGCTACACCTTC.

The chain recombines TRBV18 with TRBJ2-5; D ambiguous. Trimming cost V 5 bases and J 5 bases, with 9 bases left between them. Looked up from germline, CDR1 is KGHSH and CDR2 is LQKENI. The CDR3 covers 12 residues. The chain's CDR3 is CASSLDGETQYF. CDR3 coding DNA: TGTGCCAGCTCATTGGATGGGGAGACCCAGTACTTC.

This chain uses TRBV6-5 with TRBJ2-5; possibly TRBD2 for D (5 bases). The germline gives CDR1 MNHEY, CDR2 SVGAGI. This CDR3 contains 11 residues. The V gene lost 7 bases and the J gene lost 5 bases, with 8 bases spanning the gap. CDR3 in amino acids: CASMEVETQYF. Here the CDR3 DNA reads TGTGCCAGCATGGAGGTGGAGACCCAGTACTTC.

The chain couples TRBV28 to TRBJ1-2; maybe TRBD1 (5 bases). This CDR3 contains 15 residues. The V and J ends lost 2 bases and 8 bases respectively, with 18 bases between them. CDR1 is MDHEN and CDR2 is SYDVKM in the germline V gene. CDR3 sequence (DNA): TGTGCCAGCAGTTTAGTCGGCGGGGGTCGAGAAGGCTACACCTTC. Amino acids: CASSLVGGGREGYTF.

The chain combines TRBV7-6 with TRBJ2-5; 7 positions match TRBD1. Germline CDR1 is SGHVS and CDR2 is FNYEAQ. The trim removed 3 bases at V and 5 bases at J, leaving 9 bases unmatched. The length of the CDR3 is 15 residues. The CDR3, as DNA: TGTGCCAGCAGCTTCTCGAGACAGGGAAAGGAGACCCAGTACTTC. Its protein product is CASSFSRQGKETQYF. The full variable domain, in which reference TRBV7-6 and TRBJ2-5 provide the parts outside the CDR3, is GAGVSQSPRYKVTKRGQDVALRCDPISGHVSLYWYRQALGQGPEFLTYFNYEAQQDKSGLPNDRFSAERPEGSISTLTIQRTEQRDSAMYRCASSFSRQGKETQYFGPGTRLLVL.